Presented here are 20 T cell receptor beta chains from one specimen sequenced in a study of CD8 T cells in ankylosing spondylitis. Study-wide points: It appeared that ankylosing spondylitis blood was characterized by a TCR beta motif of about eight highly homologous variants.

TCRdb re-called the 5' RACE reads with MiXCR, one entry per CDR3 protein. The sample yields fewer than 750,000 distinct CDR3 sequences, 15% to 20% seen once. Their antigen targets remain unknown. The sample taken for sequencing was blood, either unsorted or a sorted T cell fraction (not recorded which). The receptors derive from a male donor with ankylosing spondylitis.

This chain joins TRBV4-3 and TRBJ1-1; D is possibly TRBD1 (5 bases). The germline V gene encodes CDR1 LGHNA and CDR2 YSLEER. The length of the CDR3 is 15 residues. Trimming left V 0 bases short and J 0 bases short, with 8 bases between. The DNA of the CDR3 is TGCGCCAGCAGCCAAGATGTGGGACTGAACACTGAAGCTTTCTTT. Amino acids: CASSQDVGLNTEAFF.

The CDR3 sequence: CASSLGGRRGDGYTF. CDR3 nucleotide sequence: TGTGCCAGCAGCTTGGGAGGGCGCCGAGGGGATGGCTACACCTTC. This sequence joins TRBV7-9 and TRBJ1-2; possibly TRBD1 for D (5 bases). CDR1 and CDR2 (germline): SEHNR, FQNEAQ (reference sequence). The CDR3 covers 15 residues. The V and J ends lost 3 bases and 6 bases respectively, with 17 bases between them.

This chain joins TRBV28 and TRBJ1-1; the match to TRBD1 covers 9 bases. This CDR3 region has 14 residues. V lost 6 bases, J lost 1 base, and 3 bases stayed unmatched. Germline CDR1 is MDHEN and CDR2 is SYDVKM. The CDR3 DNA is TGTGCCAGCAGCAAGGGACAGGGGAACACTGAAGCTTTCTTT. Translation gives CASSKGQGNTEAFF.

This clonotype was observed a handful of times. V and J are TRBV6-5 and TRBJ2-7, with D perhaps matching TRBD1 (5 bases). CDR1 and CDR2 (germline): MNHEY, SVGAGI. V was trimmed by 4 bases and J by 0 bases, leaving 16 bases between them. There are 16 residues in the CDR3. The CDR3 spells CASSSPDRSPSYEQYF. The CDR3 nucleotides read TGTGCCAGCAGTTCCCCCGACAGATCCCCCTCCTACGAGCAGTACTTC.

In its sample, this clonotype was seen many times. CDR3 protein: CASSYRDRGYEQYF. The CDR3 nucleotides are TGTGCCAGCAGTTATCGGGACAGGGGTTACGAGCAGTACTTC. This chain links TRBV6-5 with TRBJ2-7, with 10 bases matching TRBD1. The germline gives CDR1 MNHEY, CDR2 SVGAGI. Trimming at V came to 3 bases and at J to 4 bases, leaving 3 bases not matched to a gene. The CDR3 runs to 14 residues.

This clonotype was seen at least ten times. In DNA form, the CDR3 reads TGTGCCAGCAGCTTAAGTGACAGGGGTCATGAGCAGTTCTTC. Encoded protein: CASSLSDRGHEQFF. The V gene is TRBV7-3, the J gene TRBJ2-1; 8 nucleotides align to TRBD1. The CDR3 is made up of 14 amino acids. Per germline, CDR1 SGHTA and CDR2 FQGTGA. V shed 1 base and J 8 bases; nucleotides not matched to a gene: 4.

There are a few counts of this clonotype. The CDR3 nucleotides are TGTGCCAGCAGCCTGCGACCCTGGGAGCAGTACTTC. Encoded protein: CASSLRPWEQYF. The chain uses TRBV12-3 or TRBV12-4 and TRBJ2-7; D ambiguous. V was shortened by 6 bases and J by 7 bases, with 13 bases between the two germline ends. This CDR3 has 12 residues.

This clonotype was seen a handful of times. This chain connects TRBV6-1 to TRBJ1-1; no clear D gene. CDR3 length equals 12 residues. CDR1 MNHNS and CDR2 SASEGT come from the germline V gene. The V and J ends lost 6 bases and 8 bases respectively, with 13 bases between them. CDR3 residues: CASRVLGIEAFF. The CDR3 nucleotides are TGTGCCAGCAGGGTCCTAGGGATCGAAGCTTTCTTT.

The chain recombines TRBV20-1 with TRBJ2-1; D gene ambiguous. V gave up 4 bases and J gave up 5 bases, with 6 bases separating them. Germline CDR1 reads DFQATT; CDR2 reads SNEGSKA (reference sequence). The CDR3 extends over 11 amino acids. This chain's CDR3 is CSANKNNEQFF. The CDR3 nucleotides read TGCAGTGCTAACAAAAACAATGAGCAGTTCTTC.

This chain uses TRBV6-1 with TRBJ2-7; 7 nucleotides agree with TRBD1. Trimming took 4 bases from V and 3 from J; bases not matched to a gene: 9. From germline, CDR1 is MNHNS and CDR2 SASEGT. The CDR3 runs to 15 residues. The CDR3 DNA follows: TGTGCCAGCAGTGGAGGGACAGCCTCTGACTACGAGCAGTACTTC. It codes for CASSGGTASDYEQYF.

The chain has TRBV4-1 and TRBJ2-2; 8 nucleotides align to TRBD1. Trimming took 1 base from V and 7 from J; bases not matched to a gene: 5. The germline V gene has CDR1 MGHRA and CDR2 YSYEKL. This CDR3 has 15 amino acids. The DNA for the CDR3 is TGCGCCAGCAGCCAAGCTAACAGGGGGATCGGGGAGCTGTTTTTT. Encoded protein: CASSQANRGIGELFF.

There are a few counts of this clonotype. V gene TRBV7-2 combines with J gene TRBJ2-7, with D perhaps TRBD2 (5 bases). V gave up 1 base and J gave up 3 bases, with 13 bases separating them. In germline, CDR1 is SGHTA, CDR2 FQGNSA. This CDR3 contains 15 residues. The CDR3 DNA reads as TGTGCCAGCAGCTTAGTAGACGGGATTGGCTACGAGCAGTACTTC. Translating it yields CASSLVDGIGYEQYF.

This clonotype was found a few times. The chain couples TRBV11-2 to TRBJ2-3; 7 bases fit TRBD1. V trimming: 3 bases; J trimming: 0 bases; junction bases outside the gene matches: 3. Germline V gives CDR1 SGHAT, CDR2 FQNNGV. The CDR3 covers 15 residues. The CDR3 loop reads CASSFEGQSTDTQYF. Here the CDR3 DNA reads TGTGCCAGCAGCTTCGAGGGACAGAGCACAGATACGCAGTATTTT.

The chain carries TRBV2 and TRBJ1-1, with D hard to call. The ends were cut back, 3 bases at V and 1 base at J, with 6 bases in the middle. Germline V gene data show CDR1 as SNHLY and CDR2 as FYNNEI. This CDR3 contains 13 residues. CDR3: CASSDQENTEAFF. As DNA, the CDR3 is TGTGCCAGCAGTGACCAGGAGAACACTGAAGCTTTCTTT.

This clonotype was detected only a few times. The chain joins TRBV6-1 to TRBJ2-3, with 12 nucleotides matching TRBD1. V shed 5 bases and J 4 bases; nucleotides not matched to a gene: 4. Germline V gene data show CDR1 as MNHNS and CDR2 as SASEGT. The CDR3 is made up of 15 amino acids. CDR3 nucleotide sequence: TGTGCCAGCAGTCGGGGACAGGGGGCAGCAGATACGCAGTATTTT. This gives the protein CASSRGQGAADTQYF.

This clonotype was recorded a few times. The rearrangement joins TRBV5-1 to TRBJ1-4; TRBD1 aligns across 10 bases. Germline values: CDR1 SGHRS, CDR2 YFSETQ. With V trimmed by 3 bases and J by 5 bases, 4 bases remained unmatched. There are 15 residues in the CDR3. CDR3 loop: CASSWADRGNEKLFF. The CDR3 DNA reads TGCGCCAGCAGCTGGGCGGACAGGGGGAATGAAAAACTGTTTTTT. Together with reference TRBV5-1 and TRBJ1-4, the CDR3 gives the full variable domain: KAGVTQTPRYLIKTRGQQVTLSCSPISGHRSVSWYQQTPGQGLQFLFEYFSETQRNKGNFPGRFSGRQFSNSRSEMNVSTLELGDSALYLCASSWADRGNEKLFFGSGTQLSVL.

There are many counts of this clonotype. The chain carries TRBV29-1 and TRBJ2-3; D gene ambiguous. With 7 bases removed from V and 4 bases from J, the gap between germline ends came to 12 bases. Germline CDR1 is SQVTM and CDR2 is ANQGSEA. CDR3 length: 12 residues. The CDR3 reads CSALLRSDTQYF. The CDR3 DNA is TGCAGCGCATTACTACGGTCAGATACGCAGTATTTT.

The V gene is TRBV7-2, the J gene TRBJ1-2; possible D gene TRBD1, 5 bases. The germline CDR1 and CDR2 sequences are SGHTA and FQGNSA. Trimming cost V 3 bases and J 8 bases, with 10 bases left between them. The length of the CDR3 is 12 residues. This CDR3 is CASSFGGDGYTF. The CDR3 DNA is TGTGCCAGCAGCTTCGGGGGGGACGGCTACACCTTC.

The genes are TRBV12-3 or TRBV12-4 and TRBJ1-3, with 7 nucleotides matching TRBD1. V shed 4 bases, J shed 2 bases, and the junction held 5 bases outside the gene matches. This CDR3 is built from 15 residues. The CDR3 region is CASSSGQITGNTIYF. The CDR3 bases are TGTGCCAGCAGTTCGGGACAGATTACTGGAAACACCATATATTTT.

This clonotype was detected a few times. This chain connects TRBV14 to TRBJ2-1, with TRBD2 identical over 9 bases. Germline CDR1 reads SGHDN; CDR2 reads FVKESK. With 1 base clipped from V and 7 bases from J, the junction kept 23 bases outside the gene matches. CDR3 length: 21 residues. CDR3 DNA sequence: TGTGCCAGCAGCCAAGTCCCAGGCGGGGGGGCCGGCCAAACACGTTTGAATGAGCAGTTCTTC. This sequence encodes CASSQVPGGGAGQTRLNEQFF. Full variable domain (outside the CDR3, taken from reference TRBV14 and TRBJ2-1): EAGVTQFPSHSVIEKGQTVTLRCDPISGHDNLYWYRRVMGKEIKFLLHFVKESKQDESGMPNNRFLAERTGGTYSTLKVQPAELEDSGVYFCASSQVPGGGAGQTRLNEQFFGPGTRLTVL.